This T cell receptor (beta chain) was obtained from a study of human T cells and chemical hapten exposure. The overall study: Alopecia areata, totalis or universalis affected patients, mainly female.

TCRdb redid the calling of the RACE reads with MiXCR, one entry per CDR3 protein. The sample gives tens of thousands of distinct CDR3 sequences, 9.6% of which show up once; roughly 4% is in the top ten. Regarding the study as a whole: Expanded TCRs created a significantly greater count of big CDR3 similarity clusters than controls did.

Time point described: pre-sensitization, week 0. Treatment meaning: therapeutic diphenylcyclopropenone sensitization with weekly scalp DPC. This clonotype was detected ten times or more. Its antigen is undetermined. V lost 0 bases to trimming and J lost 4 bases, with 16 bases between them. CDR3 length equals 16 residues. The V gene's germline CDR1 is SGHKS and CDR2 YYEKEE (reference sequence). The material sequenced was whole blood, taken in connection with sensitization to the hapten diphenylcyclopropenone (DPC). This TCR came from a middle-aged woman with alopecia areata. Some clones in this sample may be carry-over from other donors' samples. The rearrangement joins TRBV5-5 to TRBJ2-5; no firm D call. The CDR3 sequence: CASSLGAALLGETQYF. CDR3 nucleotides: TGTGCCAGCAGCTTGGGGGCAGCGTTATTGGGAGAGACCCAGTACTTC.